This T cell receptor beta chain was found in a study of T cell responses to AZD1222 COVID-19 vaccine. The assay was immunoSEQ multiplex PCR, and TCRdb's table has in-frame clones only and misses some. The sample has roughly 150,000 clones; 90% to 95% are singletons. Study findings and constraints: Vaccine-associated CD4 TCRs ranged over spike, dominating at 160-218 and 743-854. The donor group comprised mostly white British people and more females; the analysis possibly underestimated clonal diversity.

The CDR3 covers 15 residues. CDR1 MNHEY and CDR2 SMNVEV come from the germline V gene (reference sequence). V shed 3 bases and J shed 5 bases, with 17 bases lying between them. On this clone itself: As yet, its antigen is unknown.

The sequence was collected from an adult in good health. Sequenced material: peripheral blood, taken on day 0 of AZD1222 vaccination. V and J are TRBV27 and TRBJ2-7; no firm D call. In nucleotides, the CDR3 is TGTGCCAGCAGTTTGTATTCAGAAATGACCCACGAGCAGTACTTC. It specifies CASSLYSEMTHEQYF.